This is a list of T cell receptor beta chains from one sample in a study of cytomegalovirus exposure and HLA in healthy donors. TCRdb keeps only in-frame clones here, not all; method: immunoSEQ multiplex PCR. The repertoire includes about 160,000 clones, about 79% of them detected once, and approximately 6.5% sits in the top ten. Sequencing was performed on PBMCs. These TCRs come from a man over 45 in good health and CMV-seropositive. Each CDR3 is given with its conserved first and last residue. The order of the fields is V gene, J gene, clone size, D gene, CDR3 DNA, CDR3 protein. D genes are given only for firm matches. Size is stated for part of the rows, as once, few or many counts, or as a class when the clone is expanded.

>TRBV12-5|TRBJ2-1|-|-
TGTGCTAGTGGTTTGGTACTGCCTGGAAGCGACAATGAGCAGTTCTTC
CASGLVLPGSDNEQFF
>TRBV9|TRBJ1-3|-|-
TGTGCCAGCAGCGTATACAGTGGAAACACCATATATTTT
CASSVYSGNTIYF
>TRBV4-1|TRBJ2-3|-|-
TGCGCCAGCAGCCAAGACCGACACAGGGCAGATACGCAGTATTTT
CASSQDRHRADTQYF
>TRBV27|TRBJ2-1|-|-
TGTGCCAGCAGGTGGGACTCCCACTACAATGAGCAGTTCTTC
CASRWDSHYNEQFF
>TRBV5-4|TRBJ2-7|-|-
TGTGCCAGCAGCCCGACATCCAGCCGGGACTCTAAAGTCTACGAGCAGTACTTC
CASSPTSSRDSKVYEQYF
>TRBV6-6|TRBJ2-7|few|-
TGTGCCAGCACCCAACAGGGAAACGAGCAGTACTTC
CASTQQGNEQYF
>TRBV14|TRBJ2-7|-|TRBD1
TGTGCCAGCAGCCCCTCGGACAGGGGCTACGAGCAGTACTTC
CASSPSDRGYEQYF
>TRBV5-4|TRBJ2-2|-|TRBD2
TGTGCCAGCAGCTTGGTAGCGGGAGAGGCCGGGGAGCTGTTTTTT
CASSLVAGEAGELFF
>TRBV6-4|TRBJ2-1|once|TRBD2
TGTGCCAGCAGTGAAGACGGACTAGCGGGGATCAATGAGCAGTTCTTC
CASSEDGLAGINEQFF
>TRBV4-1|TRBJ2-2|few|TRBD1
TGCGCCAGCAGTCGGCGGGAAGGACAGGGGGCCGGGGAGCTGTTTTTT
CASSRREGQGAGELFF
>TRBV6-1|TRBJ2-7|-|TRBD1
TGTGCCAGCAGTGAATCTCCCACAGGGGGCCGGGAGCAGTACTTC
CASSESPTGGREQYF
>TRBV7-8|TRBJ2-2|once|-
TGTGCCAGCAGCTTAGCCCCTTACAGGACCGGGGAGCTGTTTTTT
CASSLAPYRTGELFF
>TRBV5-1|TRBJ2-1|-|TRBD1
TGCGCCAGCAGCGACCAGGGTCCGAGGGACAGGGAGAGCTCCTACAATGAGCAGTTCTTC
CASSDQGPRDRESSYNEQFF
>TRBV19|TRBJ1-2|-|TRBD1
TGTGCCAGTAGTATCGGGGTGGAACGGACAGGGAAAGACTATGGCTACACCTTC
CASSIGVERTGKDYGYTF
>TRBV5-8|TRBJ2-3|-|TRBD2
TGTGCCAGCACCACCGGGCCGGCTAGCGGGGTCCGGGGGGATACGCAGTATTTT
CASTTGPASGVRGDTQYF
>TRBV12-5|TRBJ2-2|-|TRBD2
TGTGCTAGTGGTTTAGGCGGGAGTGGCACCGGGGAGCTGTTTTTT
CASGLGGSGTGELFF
>TRBV7-8|TRBJ2-7|-|-
TGTGCCAGCAGCTTATCAGGGGGGGAGCAGTACTTC
CASSLSGGEQYF
>TRBV30|TRBJ1-5|-|-
TGTGCCTGGAGCCAAAGCCGTGGTAGCAATCAGCCCCAGCATTTT
CAWSQSRGSNQPQHF
>TRBV7-9|TRBJ1-1|-|-
TGTGCCAGCAGCCGCCGACTGCTTCCTCCCACTGAAGCTTTCTTT
CASSRRLLPPTEAFF
>TRBV4-2|TRBJ2-1|-|TRBD1
TGTGCCAGCAGCCTCCCGGGGACAGGGGGTCCGGATGAGCAGTTCTTC
CASSLPGTGGPDEQFF
>TRBV19|TRBJ2-3|-|-
TGTGCCAGTAGTATCGGCACAGATACGCAGTATTTT
CASSIGTDTQYF
>TRBV23-1|TRBJ2-5|-|-
TGCGCCATCAACCTCAGGGCGGATCAAGAGACCCAGTACTTC
CAINLRADQETQYF
>TRBV25-1|TRBJ2-1|few|-
TGTGCCAGCAGTGGATACGGTGAGCAGTTCTTC
CASSGYGEQFF
>TRBV10-2|TRBJ2-2|-|-
TGCGCCAGCAGACAGGTTGTGACCGGGGAGCTGTTTTTT
CASRQVVTGELFF
>TRBV5-6|TRBJ1-4|-|-
TGTGCCAGCAGCGGAAGGTGGGGGGGTGAAAAACTGTTTTTT
CASSGRWGGEKLFF
>TRBV30|TRBJ2-3|-|-
TGTGCCTGGAGTGCCCTGGATACGCAGTATTTT
CAWSALDTQYF
>TRBV14|TRBJ2-3|-|-
TGTGCCAGCAGCCAGGGGACTAGCACAGATACGCAGTATTTT
CASSQGTSTDTQYF
>TRBV9|TRBJ2-3|-|TRBD2
TGTGCCAGCAGCGTCGGTTTTAGCGGGAGCACAGATACGCAGTATTTT
CASSVGFSGSTDTQYF
>TRBV18|TRBJ2-3|-|TRBD2
TGTGCCAGCTCACCACGGCTAGCGGGAGGGTCCACTACGCAGTATTTT
CASSPRLAGGSTTQYF
>TRBV15|TRBJ1-1|-|-
TGTGCCACCAGCAGAGGACAGATGAGAACTGAAGCTTTCTTT
CATSRGQMRTEAFF
>TRBV5-1|TRBJ2-1|-|-
TGCGCCAGCAGCTTGGGGCTTTACAATGAGCAGTTCTTC
CASSLGLYNEQFF
>TRBV18|TRBJ2-1|few|TRBD2
TGTGCCAGCTCACCGTACCTACTAGCGGACAATGAGCAGTTCTTC
CASSPYLLADNEQFF
>TRBV5-4|TRBJ2-3|few|-
TGTGCCAGCAGCTGGGTCGGGAGCACAGATACGCAGTATTTT
CASSWVGSTDTQYF
>TRBV5-6|TRBJ1-1|few|-
TGTGCCAGCAGCCCGCCGACAAAACTGAACACTGAAGCTTTCTTT
CASSPPTKLNTEAFF
>TRBV4-1|TRBJ1-3|-|-
TGCGCCAGCAGCCAAGAGGTAGGCAGGGTGTCTGGAAACACCATATATTTT
CASSQEVGRVSGNTIYF
>TRBV6-1|TRBJ1-5|-|TRBD1
TGTGCCAGCAGTGTCCCGGGACAGGAGGGTCAGCCCCAGCATTTT
CASSVPGQEGQPQHF
>TRBV5-1|TRBJ2-3|-|-
TGCGCCAGCAGCCCTAGCGACTATACGCAGTATTTT
CASSPSDYTQYF
>TRBV5-1|TRBJ2-5|-|TRBD1
TGCGCCAGCACCAACGGGGCGGGACAGGGAGAAGAGACCCAGTACTTC
CASTNGAGQGEETQYF
>TRBV5-6|TRBJ1-6|-|-
TGTGCCAGCAGCCCCCCTCGGGGAGGCAGGGCGCGAAATTCACCCCTCCACTTT
CASSPPRGGRARNSPLHF
>TRBV30|TRBJ2-2|-|TRBD2
TGTGCCTGCAGCGGGAGGGCCCTCAACACCGGGGAGCTGTTTTTT
CACSGRALNTGELFF
>TRBV7-6|TRBJ2-3|-|TRBD2
TGTGCCAGCAGCTTAGGTGGGGCGGGAGCCACAGATACGCAGTATTTT
CASSLGGAGATDTQYF
>TRBV5-1|TRBJ1-5|once|-
TGCGCCAGCAGCTTGGGGGCGGGTAGCAATCAGCCCCAGCATTTT
CASSLGAGSNQPQHF
>TRBV27|TRBJ1-3|-|-
TGTGCCAGCAGCCCATTCTGGAGGGACAACACCATATATTTT
CASSPFWRDNTIYF
>TRBV5-1|TRBJ2-1|-|TRBD2
TGCGCCAGCAGCCCGGGACTAGCGGGAGTATTGAATGAGCAGTTCTTC
CASSPGLAGVLNEQFF
>TRBV28|TRBJ1-2|-|TRBD1
TGTGCCAGCAGTCACCCAGGGGGCGGGGTTGGCTACACCTTC
CASSHPGGGVGYTF
>TRBV6-1|TRBJ1-5|-|-
TGTGCCTGCGGGCAGGGAGGGAGTCAGCCCCAGCATTTT
CACGQGGSQPQHF